These T cell receptor beta chains were read from a single sample in a study of control samples from healthy donors and cancer patients. Repertoires were generated with immunoSEQ multiplex PCR, while TCRdb's copy carries only in-frame clones and drops some. The sample includes 70,000 or so clones, about nine tenths of them seen just once. Material: PBMCs. Source of these receptors: a man between 60 and 75 years old with lung cancer. Each CDR3 is given with its conserved first and last residue.

V gene: TRBV7-3
CDR3 protein: CASSLDRLSEAFF

V gene: TRBV5-5
CDR3 protein: CASSVGLPGAYNEQFF

V gene: TRBV4-2
CDR3 protein: CASSQTSYEQYF

V gene: TRBV19
CDR3 protein: CASSIDGRITTGELFF

V gene: TRBV4-1
CDR3 protein: CASSKRTGTNNQPQHF

V gene: TRBV6-1
CDR3 protein: CASSEWVGEQFF

V gene: TRBV6-6
CDR3 protein: CASSQMTGRTTDTQYF

V gene: TRBV3-1/TRBV3-2
CDR3 protein: CASSQGNSNYGYTF

V gene: TRBV10-1
CDR3 protein: CASTPTLPGELFF

V gene: TRBV27
CDR3 protein: CASSLRTGGAWGYTF

V gene: TRBV7-2
CDR3 protein: CASSLEGNEKLFF

V gene: TRBV5-1
CDR3 protein: CASSPPTSGGAEETQYF